The next 24 T cell receptor beta chains were all read from a single sample in a study of blood T cell repertoires in COVID-19. Data came from immunoSEQ multiplex PCR; TCRdb stores just in-frame clones and leaves some out. The sample holds about 100,000 clones, 87% seen once. The sample comprised peripheral blood. The receptors shown here come from a man in his thirties or forties in a cohort sampled during active COVID-19.

The chain recombines TRBV6-2 or TRBV6-3 with TRBJ2-7; 8 bases align to TRBD1. The germline gives CDR1 MNHEY, CDR2 SVGEGT. The ends lost 3 bases at V and 0 bases at J; junction bases unmatched: 7. This CDR3 is 16 amino acids long. CDR3 coding DNA: TGTGCCAGCAGTTATTCCCGGGACAGGTACTCCTACGAGCAGTACTTC. Translating it yields CASSYSRDRYSYEQYF.

This sequence joins TRBV28 and TRBJ2-7; D might be TRBD2 (6 bases). The CDR3 covers 15 residues. Germline-derived CDR1 and CDR2 are MDHEN and SYDVKM. V gave up 2 bases and J gave up 5 bases, with 16 bases separating them. CDR3 amino acids: CASSLGGAGQHEQYF. CDR3 nucleotide sequence: TGTGCCAGCAGTTTAGGCGGGGCAGGGCAGCACGAGCAGTACTTC.

The chain combines TRBV4-1 with TRBJ2-2, with TRBD2 matching over 15 bases. The CDR3 has 17 amino acids. Germline CDR1 reads MGHRA; CDR2 reads YSYEKL. J was trimmed by 4 bases and V by 7 bases; bases with no gene match: 7. The CDR3 DNA reads as TGCGCCAGCACCGGGACTAGCGGGGGGTCCGCCACCGGGGAGCTGTTTTTT. It encodes CASTGTSGGSATGELFF.

The chain links TRBV5-1 to TRBJ2-7; 13 bases align to TRBD2. The CDR3 length is 17 residues. The germline CDR1 and CDR2 sequences are SGHRS and YFSETQ. The ends lost 3 bases at V and 5 bases at J; junction bases unmatched: 11. This CDR3 is CASSSRLTSGGAHEQYF. CDR3 DNA: TGCGCCAGCAGCTCCCGCCTTACTAGCGGGGGGGCCCACGAGCAGTACTTC.

The gene calls are TRBV7-9 and TRBJ1-4; 10 nucleotides align to TRBD1. The V gene's germline CDR1 is SEHNR and CDR2 FQNEAQ (reference sequence). Unmatched junction bases numbered 8, after V lost 5 bases and J lost 8 bases. The CDR3 contains 15 residues. Here the CDR3 reads CASSLYPGQGEKLFF. The CDR3 region has the DNA TGTGCCAGCAGCCTATACCCGGGACAGGGGGAAAAACTGTTTTTT.

The rearrangement joins TRBV5-4 to TRBJ2-1, with TRBD2 matching over 11 bases. V trimming: 4 bases; J trimming: 7 bases; junction bases outside the gene matches: 10. From germline, CDR1 is SGHNT and CDR2 YYREEE (reference sequence). CDR3 length equals 16 residues. The CDR3 loop is CASSPPLAGVGNEQFF. CDR3 coding DNA: TGTGCCAGCAGCCCTCCACTAGCGGGGGTGGGGAATGAGCAGTTCTTC.

The V call is TRBV2, the J call TRBJ1-6, with TRBD1 matching 9 bases. Germline values: CDR1 SNHLY, CDR2 FYNNEI. The CDR3 runs 15 residues. V gave up 6 bases and J gave up 7 bases; unmatched junction bases: 7. CDR3 DNA: TGTGCCAGCAGCCCACAGGGGGCGGAGAATTCACCCCTCCACTTT. This gives the protein CASSPQGAENSPLHF.

V gene TRBV18 combines with J gene TRBJ2-1; the match to TRBD2 covers 11 bases. Germline CDR1 KGHSH, CDR2 LQKENI. V gave up 6 bases and J gave up 0 bases; unmatched junction bases: 13. The CDR3 totals 19 residues. The CDR3 DNA follows: TGTGCCAGCTCTCGCAATAGGGCTAGCGGGGGGAGCTCCTACAATGAGCAGTTCTTC. Amino acid sequence: CASSRNRASGGSSYNEQFF.

This clone has just one count. V and J are TRBV11-3 and TRBJ2-3; D possibly corresponds to TRBD2 (7 bases). The ends were cut back, 5 bases at V and 2 bases at J, with 14 bases in the middle. This CDR3 is 15 amino acids long. Germline loops: CDR1 SGHNT, CDR2 YENEEA. CDR3 bases: TGTGCCAGCAGCGAACCGGGGGGCCTCACAGATACGCAGTATTTT. The encoded protein is CASSEPGGLTDTQYF.

This chain links TRBV5-1 with TRBJ2-3; maybe TRBD1 (6 bases). V was pared by 4 bases and J by 6 bases, with 12 bases between. CDR1 is SGHRS, CDR2 YFSETQ, per germline. The CDR3 is made up of 13 amino acids. This CDR3 reads CASSVGAGDTQYF. CDR3 DNA sequence: TGCGCCAGCAGCGTGGGGGCCGGTGATACGCAGTATTTT. The full variable domain, rest sourced from reference TRBV5-1 and TRBJ2-3, is KAGVTQTPRYLIKTRGQQVTLSCSPISGHRSVSWYQQTPGQGLQFLFEYFSETQRNKGNFPGRFSGRQFSNSRSEMNVSTLELGDSALYLCASSVGAGDTQYFGPGTRLTVL.

This clone showed up just once. The chain is built from TRBV7-2 and TRBJ1-4; possible D gene TRBD1, 6 bases. The V gene's germline CDR1 is SGHTA and CDR2 FQGNSA. V was trimmed by 2 bases and J by 4 bases, leaving 20 bases between them. The CDR3 is made up of 18 amino acids. CDR3 protein: CASSLWFGGRGFNEKLFF. The CDR3 coding sequence is TGTGCCAGCAGCTTATGGTTTGGGGGCAGGGGATTTAATGAAAAACTGTTTTTT. Complete variable domain (other parts from reference TRBV7-2 and TRBJ1-4): GAGVSQSPSNKVTEKGKDVELRCDPISGHTALYWYRQSLGQGLEFLIYFQGNSAPDKSGLPSDRFSAERTGGSVSTLTIQRTQQEDSAVYLCASSLWFGGRGFNEKLFFGSGTQLSVL.

This chain uses TRBV20-1 with TRBJ2-1; maybe TRBD2 (5 bases). Germline values: CDR1 DFQATT, CDR2 SNEGSKA (reference sequence). CDR3 length: 14 amino acids. V dropped 6 bases and J dropped 0 bases, with 12 bases sitting between them. CDR3 in amino acids: CSASRGISYNEQFF. CDR3 nucleotides: TGCAGTGCAAGTCGGGGAATCTCCTACAATGAGCAGTTCTTC.

In this sample, this clone turned up a few times. The gene calls are TRBV19 and TRBJ1-2; D gene ambiguous. Germline assignment: CDR1 LNHDA and CDR2 SQIVND (reference sequence). Trimming removed 5 bases at V and 6 bases at J, with 19 bases between. The CDR3 extends over 15 amino acids. CDR3: CASSGFLGSSHGYTF. CDR3 bases: TGTGCCAGTAGTGGTTTCCTAGGCTCATCTCATGGCTACACCTTC.

The V gene is TRBV5-5, the J gene TRBJ2-7, with a weak D call TRBD2 (6 bases). V lost 4 bases and J 0 bases, leaving 14 bases between the germline ends. Germline V CDR1 and CDR2: SGHKS, YYEKEE (reference sequence). The CDR3 sequence is 15 residues long. The CDR3 region has the DNA TGTGCCAGCAGCGGGGACTTCCTCGGCTCCTACGAGCAGTACTTC. Translation gives CASSGDFLGSYEQYF.

This chain connects TRBV9 to TRBJ1-2; maybe TRBD1 (6 bases). V gave up 0 bases and J gave up 6 bases, with 15 bases separating them. The germline CDR1 and CDR2 sequences are SGDLS and YYNGEE. This CDR3 comprises 15 residues. The CDR3 region is CASSVGWGQGHGYTF. The CDR3 coding sequence is TGTGCCAGCAGCGTAGGGTGGGGTCAGGGGCATGGCTACACCTTC.

The chain links TRBV30 to TRBJ1-2; perhaps TRBD1 as D (5 bases). Per germline, CDR1 GTSNPN and CDR2 SVGIG (reference sequence). Trimming removed 2 bases from V and 8 bases from J, with 15 bases in between. The CDR3 covers 13 residues. CDR3 nucleotides: TGTGCCTGGAGTCGTCCAGGGCGTGGGGGCTACACCTTC. It encodes CAWSRPGRGGYTF.

Only a few counts were recorded for this clone. This chain joins TRBV7-9 and TRBJ2-7, with 7 bases fitting TRBD2. With 5 bases clipped from V and 8 bases from J, the junction kept 15 bases outside the gene matches. Germline CDR1 reads SEHNR; CDR2 reads FQNEAQ (reference sequence). CDR3 size: 15 residues. CDR3 sequence (DNA): TGTGCCAGCAGCCCCCATTTTGACATGGGGACTAAGCAGTACTTC. Its protein is CASSPHFDMGTKQYF.

Remarks on this clone: The junction departs from germline at one end; a sequencing error may be responsible. The sample carries other DNA sequences with the same CDR3. The rearrangement uses TRBV19 and TRBJ1-6; no firm D call. The CDR3 contains 13 residues. Germline V gene lookup returns CDR1 LNHDA and CDR2 SQIVND (reference sequence). This chain's CDR3 is CASTSRTGDPLHF. The CDR3 DNA reads TGTGCTAGTACCTCTCGGACTGGGGATCCCCTCCACTTT.

This chain joins TRBV30 and TRBJ1-6; 9 bases match TRBD1. The germline CDR1 and CDR2 sequences are GTSNPN and SVGIG (reference sequence). The CDR3 contains 15 residues. Trimming took 3 bases from V and 5 from J; bases not matched to a gene: 5. The CDR3 here is CAWRKQGADNSPLHF. The CDR3, as DNA: TGTGCCTGGAGAAAACAGGGGGCAGATAATTCACCCCTCCACTTT. The entire variable domain, with the rest obtained from reference TRBV30 and TRBJ1-6, is as follows: SQTIHQWPATLVQPVGSPLSLECTVEGTSNPNLYWYRQAAGRGLQLLFYSVGIGQISSEVPQNLSASRPQDRQFILSSKKLLLSDSGFYLCAWRKQGADNSPLHFGNGTRLTVT.

This clone has just one count. Other DNA variants within this sample encode the same CDR3. The rearrangement links TRBV19 to TRBJ1-5; no clear D. There are 11 residues in the CDR3. V lost 2 bases and J lost 6, with 2 bases in between. CDR1 and CDR2 from the germline V gene are LNHDA and SQIVND (reference sequence). CDR3 sequence: CASSILQPQHF. The DNA for the CDR3 is TGTGCCAGTAGTATACTTCAGCCCCAGCATTTT.

This chain uses TRBV9 with TRBJ2-5; D is perhaps TRBD1 (7 bases). Looked up from germline, CDR1 is SGDLS and CDR2 is YYNGEE. Deletions cut 4 bases from V and 1 base from J, with 14 bases between. CDR3 size: 15 residues. CDR3 in amino acids: CASSHGGTVQETQYF. CDR3 nucleotide sequence: TGTGCCAGCAGCCACGGAGGGACAGTCCAAGAGACCCAGTACTTC.

The chain carries TRBV13 and TRBJ1-1; TRBD1 matches at 10 bases. With V trimmed by 4 bases and J by 3 bases, 5 bases remained unmatched. Germline lookup yields CDR1 PRHDT and CDR2 FYEKMQ (reference sequence). The CDR3 contains 15 residues. The CDR3 DNA sequence: TGTGCCAGCAGCTCGGATGGACAGGGGGACACTGAAGCTTTCTTT. It codes for CASSSDGQGDTEAFF.

This clone was counted a few times. The rearrangement uses TRBV7-9 and TRBJ1-1; TRBD1 aligns across 7 bases. Germline lookup yields CDR1 SEHNR and CDR2 FQNEAQ (reference sequence). V lost 5 bases to trimming and J lost 7 bases; unmatched junction nucleotides: 4. The CDR3 loop spans 12 amino acids. CDR3 DNA: TGTGCCAGCAGCCTCAGGGGGAATGAAGCTTTCTTT. This gives the protein CASSLRGNEAFF.

The chain has TRBV19 and TRBJ2-2, with D maybe TRBD2 (6 bases). The length of the CDR3 is 15 residues. Trimming stripped 4 bases from V and 5 bases from J, with 14 bases between. Germline V gives CDR1 LNHDA, CDR2 SQIVND (reference sequence). CDR3 loop: CASSTNPAGTGELFF. The CDR3 bases are TGTGCCAGTAGTACCAACCCGGCGGGGACCGGGGAGCTGTTTTTT.